This TCR beta chain is from a study of graft-versus-host responses after intestinal transplantation. As regards this clone: As yet, its antigen is unknown.

The V gene lost 6 bases and the J gene lost 5 bases, with 7 bases spanning the gap. This CDR3 is 12 amino acids long. Germline V gives CDR1 MGHRA, CDR2 YSYEKL. Libraries were prepared by immunoSEQ multiplex PCR; TCRdb keeps only in-frame clonotypes and omits some of them. Altogether roughly 70,000 clones are present, 92% being singletons, with the ten largest covering around 7%. Study-wide results and limits: GvH clones surfaced in recipient marrow, some emerging earlier in ileum or blood.

The chain is built from TRBV4-1 and TRBJ2-2; D remains ambiguous. The sequence was collected from a human patient who received an intestinal transplant, so some T cells may come from the graft donor. Sequenced here: bone marrow, sampled 700 to 750 days after intestinal transplantation. Here the CDR3 DNA reads TGCGCCAGCAGGCCGGTGACCGGGGAGCTGTTTTTT. Its translation: CASRPVTGELFF.